The clone carrying this T cell receptor beta chain was found once. What it recognizes is unknown. This entry belongs to a study of graft-versus-host responses after intestinal transplantation. Overall study context: Anti-thymocyte globulin induction was given to all recipients, followed by tacrolimus and steroids for approximately three years.

The protocol was immunoSEQ multiplex PCR, while the TCRdb copy is restricted to in-frame clones and leaves out a portion. The table shows about 94,000 clones, with 75% to 95% occurring only once. Study results and caveats: Investigators detected GvH clones in recipient marrow, with some emerging earlier in ileum or blood. Levels of circulating GvH clones at their peak were associated with early post-transplant HvG declines. In patients with graft-donor T cell macrochimerism, allograft graft-versus-host to host-versus-graft clonal ratios were high.

The source was unstimulated CD8+ T cells sorted from spleen or lymph node cells, collected before intestinal transplant. This receptor was obtained from a human donor who received an intestinal transplant.

The CDR3 here is CASSLETRQGPEAFF. The DNA of the CDR3 is TGTGCCAGCAGCTTAGAAACCAGGCAGGGCCCTGAAGCTTTCTTT. The V gene is TRBV7-9, the J gene TRBJ1-1; TRBD1 is a possible D gene (5 bases). Per the germline V gene, CDR1 is SEHNR and CDR2 is FQNEAQ (reference sequence). Trimming removed 1 base at V and 6 bases at J, with 15 bases between. This CDR3 is 15 amino acids long.